This TCR beta chain stems from a study of tissue T cells after allogeneic stem cell transplantation. Method: immunoSEQ multiplex PCR; TCRdb's copy keeps in-frame clones and lacks some. The sample carries 3,000 to 3,500 clones, about 50% recorded once. The length of the CDR3 is 14 residues. V was clipped by 5 bases and J by 2 bases; unmatched bases: 1. In germline, CDR1 is SNHLY, CDR2 FYNGKV (reference sequence). Time point reported: mouse harvest day 14 after allogeneic transplant. The graft held 10^6 splenic CD5+ T cells and 10^7 T-cell-depleted bone marrow cells. Comments on this clone: Gene names are mouse gene names. The read finishes 1 residue shy of the CDR3 end, and the germline J gene is used to complete it.

The sequenced sample was gut tissue. This receptor was obtained from a female BALB/c mouse given C57BL/6 T cells with graft-versus-host disease after an allogeneic hematopoietic cell transplant. The chain uses TRBV3 and TRBJ2-5; 10 nucleotides align to TRBD2. CDR3 in amino acids: CASSHWGGQDTQYF. Incomplete CDR3 DNA: TGTGCCAGCAGCCACTGGGGGGGCCAAGACACCCAGTAC.